Given below is one TCR beta chain in context. The data belong to a study of T cell changes during pregnancy in multiple sclerosis. TCRdb's table, derived via immunoSEQ multiplex PCR, lists solely in-frame clones and lacks some. The repertoire holds about 52,000 clones, almost 95% seen once, with around 0.76% in the top ten. Germline assignment: CDR1 LGHNA and CDR2 YNFKEQ. The CDR3 spans 16 residues. The ends lost 6 bases at V and 5 bases at J; junction bases unmatched: 12. This specimen consisted of CD4+ T cells from peripheral blood mononuclear cells, obtained in the third trimester of pregnancy. This rearrangement joins TRBV4-2 to TRBJ2-3; 9 nucleotides line up with TRBD2. This TCR was sampled from a female donor with multiple sclerosis, enrolled in a pregnancy study. This CDR3 reads CASRDQAGGGGDTQYF. The CDR3, as DNA: TGTGCCAGCAGGGATCAAGCGGGGGGAGGGGGAGATACGCAGTATTTT.